The clone carrying this T cell receptor (beta chain) was recorded at least ten times. Its specificity is unknown. The sample is drawn from a study of breast tumors, draining lymph nodes, adjacent tissues. Study-level results: That most tumor T cells come from lymph nodes remained unproven. Compared with lymph nodes, tumors were less diverse; compared with nontumor tissue, more. Luminal-like breast cancer showed significantly higher tumor–nontumor repertoire similarity than basal-like. Most tumor T cells seemingly derive from lymph node, then expand in tumor.

TCRdb processed the multiplex PCR reads anew with MiXCR; each CDR3 protein has one entry. The sample yields approximately 120,000 distinct CDR3 sequences, 21% seen once. The lymph nodes were axillary draining lymph nodes from breast cancer patients. V was cut by 6 bases and J by 4 bases, with 15 bases left in between. Germline assignment: CDR1 LNHDA and CDR2 SQIVND (reference sequence). The CDR3 runs to 14 residues. The sample comprised axillary lymph node tissue. The gene calls are TRBV19 and TRBJ1-2; tentatively, D is TRBD1 (5 bases). The receptor was isolated from a female donor with breast cancer. Some clones in this sample may be carry-over from other donors' samples. The CDR3 DNA reads TGTGCCAGTAGAGCCACAGGTTCTGGCTATGGCTACACCTTC. Protein product: CASRATGSGYGYTF. The full variable domain, rest sourced from reference TRBV19 and TRBJ1-2, is DGGITQSPKYLFRKEGQNVTLSCEQNLNHDAMYWYRQDPGQGLRLIYYSQIVNDFQKGDIAEGYSVSREKKESFPLTVTSAQKNPTAFYLCASRATGSGYGYTFGSGTRLTVV.